The clone carrying this T cell receptor (beta chain) has a count of ten or more. Its cognate antigen is unknown. At one boundary the junction diverges from the germline segment, which might be a read error. In germline, CDR1 is SGHVS, CDR2 FQNEAQ. There are 13 residues in the CDR3. 5'RACE generated cDNA with 10-nucleotide random UMIs. The yield of each sequencing run was over 180 million TCR-beta sequences from 15-18 subjects. Via MiXCR, TCRdb re-called the 5' RACE reads, giving one row per CDR3 protein. This sample has about 90,000 distinct CDR3 sequences, with less than 15% found just once. This entry is derived from a study of neurological immune-mediated disorders. Points from the study as a whole: CDR3 amino acid sequences of expanded clones were not shared across subjects, a result suggesting private repertoires in all groups.

Time point reported: longitudinal time-point 2. The unsorted libraries had their origin in 2 million PBMCs stored at -80 C. The chain is built from TRBV7-8 and TRBJ1-4; possibly TRBD1 for D (5 bases). Sequencing was done on a sample of PBMCs. The sequence came from a female donor with HTLV-1-associated myelopathy (HAM/TSP). This CDR3 reads CFKTGATNEKLFF. DNA for the CDR3: TGCTTCAAAACGGGGGCAACTAATGAAAAACTGTTTTTT.